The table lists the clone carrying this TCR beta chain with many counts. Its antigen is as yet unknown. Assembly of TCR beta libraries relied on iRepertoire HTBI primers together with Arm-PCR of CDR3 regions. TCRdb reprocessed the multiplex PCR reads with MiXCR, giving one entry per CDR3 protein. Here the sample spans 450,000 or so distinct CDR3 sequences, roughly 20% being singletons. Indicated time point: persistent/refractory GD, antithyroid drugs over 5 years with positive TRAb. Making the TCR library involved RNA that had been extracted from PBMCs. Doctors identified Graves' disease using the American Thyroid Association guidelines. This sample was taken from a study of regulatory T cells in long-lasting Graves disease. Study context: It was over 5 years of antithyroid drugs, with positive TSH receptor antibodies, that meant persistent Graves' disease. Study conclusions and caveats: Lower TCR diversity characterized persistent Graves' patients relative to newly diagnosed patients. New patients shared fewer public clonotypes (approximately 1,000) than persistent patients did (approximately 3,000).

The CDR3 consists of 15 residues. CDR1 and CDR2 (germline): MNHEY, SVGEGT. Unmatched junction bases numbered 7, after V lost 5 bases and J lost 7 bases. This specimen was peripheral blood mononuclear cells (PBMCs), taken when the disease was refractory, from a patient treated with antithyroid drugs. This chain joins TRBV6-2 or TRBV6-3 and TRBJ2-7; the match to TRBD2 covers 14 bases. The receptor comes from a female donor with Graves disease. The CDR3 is CASSPGLAGVGEQYF. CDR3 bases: TGTGCCAGCAGTCCGGGACTAGCGGGAGTGGGAGAGCAGTACTTC.